This T cell receptor beta chain was captured in a study of cytomegalovirus exposure and HLA in healthy donors. PCR used 60 Vbeta primers and 13 Jbeta primers. Only in-frame clones appear in the TCRdb table, and some are missing; sequencing was by immunoSEQ multiplex PCR. Its listing shows around 100,000 clones. The source of this sequence is a man aged 40-49 years in good health and CMV-seronegative. The specimen was PBMCs.

The CDR3: CASSLDSAVYEQYF. DNA of the CDR3: TGTGCCAGCAGCTTAGACTCGGCGGTCTACGAGCAGTACTTC. This chain links TRBV11-2 with TRBJ2-7; D remains ambiguous. The CDR3 runs to 14 residues. CDR1 is SGHAT and CDR2 is FQNNGV in the germline V gene. V lost 0 bases, J lost 3 bases, and 9 bases lay in between.